The 22 T cell receptor beta chains in this list originate from one sample, sequenced in a study of long-term antiretroviral therapy in people with HIV. The libraries were made with immunoSEQ v3.0 at survey level. Method: immunoSEQ multiplex PCR; TCRdb's copy keeps in-frame clones and lacks some. The data contain approximately 23,000 clones, approximately 80% of them seen just once; the ten biggest clones take up around 4%. The sample was unsorted PBMCs, taken roughly 6.1 years after starting antiretroviral therapy. The receptors were sampled from a man younger than 40 with HIV.

The chain uses TRBV7-3 and TRBJ2-1, with 9 bases fitting TRBD1. The germline CDR1 and CDR2 sequences are SGHTA and FQGTGA. With V trimmed by 5 bases and J by 6 bases, 8 bases remained unmatched. The CDR3 covers 15 residues. CDR3 in DNA: TGTGCCAGCAGCGAAGACAGGGGGACTCTCAATGAGCAGTTCTTC. Encoded protein: CASSEDRGTLNEQFF. The full variable domain, with the rest looked up from reference TRBV7-3 and TRBJ2-1, is GAGVSQTPSNKVTEKGKYVELRCDPISGHTALYWYRQSLGQGPEFLIYFQGTGAADDSGLPNDRFFAVRPEGSVSTLKIQRTERGDSAVYLCASSEDRGTLNEQFFGPGTRLTVL.

This chain links TRBV7-9 with TRBJ1-2; a weak D match, TRBD1 (5 bases). Trimming pared 5 bases from V and 4 bases from J, leaving 20 bases between. This CDR3 is 16 amino acids long. Germline loops: CDR1 SEHNR, CDR2 FQNEAQ (reference sequence). The CDR3 DNA sequence: TGTGCCAGCAGCACCGGCCGGGGACGGTATACCTATGGCTACACCTTC. Protein: CASSTGRGRYTYGYTF. Complete variable domain (other parts from reference TRBV7-9 and TRBJ1-2): DTGVSQNPRHKITKRGQNVTFRCDPISEHNRLYWYRQTLGQGPEFLTYFQNEAQLEKSRLLSDRFSAERPKGSFSTLEIQRTEQGDSAMYLCASSTGRGRYTYGYTFGSGTRLTVV.

The gene calls are TRBV6-6 and TRBJ1-2; no reliable D call. Deletions cut 7 bases from V and 2 bases from J, with 5 bases between. Germline loops: CDR1 MNHNY, CDR2 SVGAGI (reference sequence). The CDR3 extends over 11 amino acids. The CDR3 nucleotides read TGTGCCAGCACAGAAAACTATGGCTACACCTTC. This encodes CASTENYGYTF.

The rearrangement uses TRBV28 and TRBJ1-6; the match to TRBD1 covers 7 bases. Germline CDR1 and CDR2: MDHEN and SYDVKM. The V gene end was trimmed by 7 bases and the J gene end by 5 bases; junction bases not matched to a gene: 14. The CDR3 extends over 17 amino acids. CDR3 sequence reads: CASNPGGGVRNNSPLHF. The CDR3 bases are TGTGCCAGCAATCCAGGGGGAGGAGTGAGGAATAATTCACCCCTCCACTTT. Full variable domain (remainder filled in from reference TRBV28 and TRBJ1-6): DVKVTQSSRYLVKRTGEKVFLECVQDMDHENMFWYRQDPGLGLRLIYFSYDVKMKEKGDIPEGYSVSREKKERFSLILESASTNQTSMYLCASNPGGGVRNNSPLHFGNGTRLTVT.

CDR3 sequence (DNA): TGTGCCACCAGCTTACTTGATGGGGAGCTGTTTTTT. Protein product: CATSLLDGELFF. The chain combines TRBV15 with TRBJ2-2; D gene ambiguous. The ends were cut back, 5 bases at V and 8 bases at J, with 9 bases in the middle. The length of the CDR3 is 12 residues. Germline V lookup: CDR1 LNHNV, CDR2 YYDKDF (reference sequence).

The rearrangement uses TRBV19 and TRBJ1-1, with D perhaps matching TRBD1 (6 bases). CDR1 LNHDA and CDR2 SQIVND come from the germline V gene (reference sequence). The CDR3 runs 14 residues. With 5 bases removed from V and 1 base from J, the gap between germline ends came to 11 bases. As DNA, the CDR3 is TGTGCCAGTAGTCTCCGGACAGCGAACACTGAAGCTTTCTTT. Translated: CASSLRTANTEAFF.

V and J are TRBV6-4 and TRBJ1-1; no reliable D call. CDR1 and CDR2 (germline): MRHNA, SNTAGT. The germline V and J ends were trimmed by 6 bases and 0 bases, with 11 bases remaining between them. CDR3 length: 14 amino acids. The CDR3 nucleotides read TGTGCCAGCAGAGTGAACAGCATGAACACTGAAGCTTTCTTT. Translating it yields CASRVNSMNTEAFF.

The chain's CDR3 is CASSEDRGVSYNEQFF. The DNA for the CDR3 is TGTGCCAGCAGCGAGGACAGGGGGGTCTCCTACAATGAGCAGTTCTTC. The J gene is TRBJ2-1, the V gene TRBV9; 10 positions match TRBD1. Losses at the gene ends were 3 bases for V and 0 bases for J; bases not matched to a gene: 3. Germline CDR1 SGDLS, CDR2 YYNGEE. This CDR3 contains 16 residues. Full variable domain (outside the CDR3, taken from reference TRBV9 and TRBJ2-1): DSGVTQTPKHLITATGQRVTLRCSPRSGDLSVYWYQQSLDQGLQFLIQYYNGEERAKGNILERFSAQQFPDLHSELNLSSLELGDSALYFCASSEDRGVSYNEQFFGPGTRLTVL.

J is TRBJ2-7 and V is TRBV18; D remains ambiguous. V lost 0 bases to trimming and J lost 0 bases, with 3 bases between them. This CDR3 is built from 13 residues. The germline CDR1 and CDR2 sequences are KGHSH and LQKENI. The CDR3 region has the DNA TGTGCCAGCTCACCACCTAGCTCCTACGAGCAGTACTTC. It specifies CASSPPSSYEQYF.

The chain employs TRBV19 and TRBJ1-4; D possibly corresponds to TRBD1 (5 bases). In germline, CDR1 is LNHDA, CDR2 SQIVND (reference sequence). Between the trimmed V and J ends, which lost 5 bases and 0 bases, there was a span of 10 bases. The CDR3 is 15 residues long. CDR3 bases: TGTGCCAGTAGTGGGGCCGGGACAACTAATGAAAAACTGTTTTTT. As protein: CASSGAGTTNEKLFF.

The chain uses TRBV5-1 and TRBJ1-1; 8 nucleotides align to TRBD1. V shed 0 bases and J 7 bases; nucleotides not matched to a gene: 5. The V gene's germline CDR1 is SGHRS and CDR2 YFSETQ. This CDR3 region has 14 residues. DNA for the CDR3: TGCGCCAGCAGCTTGGGCAGGGGGCAGGGTGAAGCTTTCTTT. Translation gives CASSLGRGQGEAFF.

This clone was counted once. The rearrangement uses TRBV27 and TRBJ1-6; 11 nucleotides line up with TRBD1. This CDR3 has 16 amino acids. Germline V gene sequence: CDR1 MNHEY, CDR2 SMNVEV (reference sequence). J was trimmed by 5 bases and V by 8 bases; bases with no gene match: 8. The CDR3 sequence: CASQKGTGGNNSPLHF. The CDR3 nucleotides are TGTGCCAGCCAAAAGGGGACAGGGGGAAATAATTCACCCCTCCACTTT.

V gene TRBV28 combines with J gene TRBJ1-3; TRBD1 is a possible D gene (5 bases). This CDR3 contains 16 residues. Trimming stripped 2 bases from V and 0 bases from J, with 11 bases between. CDR1 and CDR2 from the germline V gene are MDHEN and SYDVKM. The CDR3, as DNA: TGTGCCAGCAGTTTAAGATCCAGGGTCTCTGGAAACACCATATATTTT. Protein: CASSLRSRVSGNTIYF.

CDR3: CASSDYTSSYNEQFF. The CDR3, as DNA: TGTGCCAGCAGTGACTACACGAGCTCCTACAATGAGCAGTTCTTC. The genes are TRBV6-1 and TRBJ2-1; unclear D gene. With 3 bases removed from V and 0 bases from J, the gap between germline ends came to 9 bases. In germline, CDR1 is MNHNS, CDR2 SASEGT. The CDR3 runs to 15 residues.

The V and J genes are TRBV7-9 and TRBJ2-2, with D unclear. With 5 bases removed from V and 1 base from J, the gap between germline ends came to 11 bases. Germline CDR1 and CDR2: SEHNR and FQNEAQ (reference sequence). CDR3 length equals 15 residues. CDR3 region: CASSPIIWNTGELFF. In DNA form, the CDR3 reads TGTGCCAGCAGCCCCATAATATGGAACACCGGGGAGCTGTTTTTT. Using reference TRBV7-9 and TRBJ2-2 for the parts outside the CDR3, the full variable domain is DTGVSQNPRHKITKRGQNVTFRCDPISEHNRLYWYRQTLGQGPEFLTYFQNEAQLEKSRLLSDRFSAERPKGSFSTLEIQRTEQGDSAMYLCASSPIIWNTGELFFGEGSRLTVL.

V usage is TRBV18 and J usage is TRBJ1-5; a possible D gene is TRBD1 (6 bases). CDR1 KGHSH and CDR2 LQKENI come from the germline V gene. Trimming cost V 4 bases and J 4 bases, with 14 bases left between them. This CDR3 contains 15 residues. CDR3: CASSLQGRRNQPQHF. The CDR3 coding sequence is TGTGCCAGCTCACTACAGGGCCGGCGAAATCAGCCCCAGCATTTT.

This clone appeared a few times. V gene TRBV25-1 combines with J gene TRBJ1-3, with D unclear. This CDR3 has 11 residues. Trimming cost V 3 bases and J 8 bases, with 5 bases left between them. Looked up from germline, CDR1 is MGHDK and CDR2 is SYGVNS. The CDR3 spells CASSEKDTIYF. The DNA for the CDR3 is TGTGCCAGCAGTGAGAAAGACACCATATATTTT.

The rearrangement links TRBV2 to TRBJ2-7; TRBD1 might be the D (5 bases). The CDR3 totals 14 residues. Germline V gene data show CDR1 as SNHLY and CDR2 as FYNNEI. The V end lost 3 bases, the J end lost 3 bases, and 12 bases lay between the germline ends. CDR3 DNA: TGTGCCAGCAGTGATGGGGCAGGGCACTACGAGCAGTACTTC. The encoded protein is CASSDGAGHYEQYF.

The rearrangement uses TRBV5-1 and TRBJ2-3, with D perhaps matching TRBD2 (6 bases). The CDR3 sequence is 16 residues long. Trimming cost V 1 base and J 1 base, with 13 bases left between them. CDR1 is SGHRS and CDR2 is YFSETQ in the germline V gene. The CDR3 nucleotides read TGCGCCAGCAGCTTGAGGGGACTCACACGCACAGATACGCAGTATTTT. Amino acids: CASSLRGLTRTDTQYF.

This clone was seen only once. The chain has TRBV29-1 and TRBJ2-3; 12 positions agree with TRBD2. Germline-derived CDR1 and CDR2 are SQVTM and ANQGSEA. With V trimmed by 6 bases and J by 6 bases, 4 bases remained unmatched. This CDR3 has 13 residues. CDR3 nucleotides: TGCAGCGTATCTAGCGGGGGGGCGGATACGCAGTATTTT. Residues: CSVSSGGADTQYF.

J is TRBJ2-7 and V is TRBV7-9, with 11 bases matching TRBD1. The germline gives CDR1 SEHNR, CDR2 FQNEAQ (reference sequence). V was pared by 7 bases and J by 2 bases, with 7 bases of the junction left unmatched. This CDR3 comprises 15 residues. In nucleotides, the CDR3 is TGTGCCAGCACTCAGGGGGACAGGGGGACCTACGAGCAGTACTTC. Amino acids: CASTQGDRGTYEQYF.

This chain connects TRBV4-2 to TRBJ1-5, with a possible D match to TRBD1 (6 bases). The CDR3 sequence is 15 residues long. Trimming took off 1 base at V and 4 bases at J, with 11 bases between the two ends. The germline V gene encodes CDR1 LGHNA and CDR2 YNFKEQ. This CDR3 reads CASSQVGGVNQPQHF. The CDR3, as DNA: TGTGCCAGCAGCCAAGTGGGGGGCGTAAATCAGCCCCAGCATTTT.